Presented here are 13 T cell receptor beta chains from one specimen sequenced in a study of blood T cells in healthy people across ages. A second PCR, run for about 6 to 12 cycles, used a sample-barcoded 5' primer plus a J-beta primer mix. TCRdb fed the 5' RACE reads into MiXCR, producing one record per CDR3 protein. Of roughly 800,000 distinct CDR3 sequences listed, about a quarter were seen once; the top ten hold around 2.9%. These data were also filed under a second study, of T cells of mothers and their children.

Input material: blood. The receptors shown here come from a boy younger than 18 in good health.

This sequence joins TRBV7-9 and TRBJ1-5; D not resolved. The CDR3 runs 14 residues. Germline assignment: CDR1 SEHNR and CDR2 FQNEAQ (reference sequence). The V end was cut by 1 base, the J end by 11 bases, with 15 bases between. CDR3 region: CASSLDEGGWTQHF. DNA of the CDR3: TGTGCCAGCAGCTTAGATGAGGGCGGGTGGACCCAGCATTTT.

The rearrangement links TRBV20-1 to TRBJ2-5; D is undetermined. Germline-derived CDR1 and CDR2 are DFQATT and SNEGSKA (reference sequence). The CDR3 totals 13 residues. The V gene lost 6 bases and the J gene lost 2 bases, with 13 bases spanning the gap. In DNA, the CDR3 is TGCAGTGCCGCAAGCTGGCGTCAAGAGACCCAGTACTTC. Translated, it gives CSAASWRQETQYF.

The chain joins TRBV5-1 to TRBJ2-7, with TRBD2 identical over 8 bases. This CDR3 has 15 residues. In germline, CDR1 is SGHRS, CDR2 YFSETQ. After removal of 4 bases from V and 6 bases from J, the junction contained 12 bases not matched to a gene. The CDR3: CASSDRLGGGTEQYF. In nucleotides, the CDR3 is TGCGCCAGCAGCGACCGTCTAGGCGGGGGGACCGAGCAGTACTTC.

CDR3 amino acids: CASSKREGGGGNTIYF. CDR3 coding DNA: TGTGCCAGCAGTAAGCGTGAGGGCGGCGGAGGAAACACCATATATTTT. The chain joins TRBV2 to TRBJ1-3, with D hard to call. Germline V gene sequence: CDR1 SNHLY, CDR2 FYNNEI. V was clipped by 5 bases and J by 4 bases, with 18 bases between them. The CDR3 covers 16 residues.

The chain combines TRBV3-1 with TRBJ2-1; 7 nucleotides line up with TRBD2. The V and J ends lost 1 base and 4 bases, in that order; junction bases with no gene match: 4. Germline V gene lookup returns CDR1 LGHDT and CDR2 YNNKEL (reference sequence). CDR3 length equals 15 residues. CDR3 protein: CASSQGGGTYNEQFF. DNA of the CDR3: TGTGCCAGCAGCCAAGGGGGGGGGACTTACAATGAGCAGTTCTTC.

The gene calls are TRBV5-5 and TRBJ1-1; D gene uncertain. V lost 0 bases and J 6 bases, leaving 15 bases between the germline ends. Germline CDR1 and CDR2: SGHKS and YYEKEE (reference sequence). This CDR3 has 15 residues. As DNA, the CDR3 is TGTGCCAGCAGCTTGGATGGCCTAAGGGCCGCTGAAGCTTTCTTT. Its translation: CASSLDGLRAAEAFF.

The chain recombines TRBV4-1 with TRBJ2-7; TRBD1 might be the D (6 bases). CDR1 is MGHRA and CDR2 is YSYEKL in the germline V gene. Trimming took 3 bases from V and 0 from J, leaving 15 bases between them. This CDR3 is built from 16 residues. CDR3 bases: TGCGCCAGCAGCCAGAAGGACAGTATAGACTCCTACGAGCAGTACTTC. Encoded protein: CASSQKDSIDSYEQYF.

This clonotype was picked up one time. V is TRBV29-1 and J is TRBJ1-2; D not resolved. The CDR3 consists of 15 residues. With 4 bases removed from V and 0 bases from J, the gap between germline ends came to 15 bases. Per the germline V gene, CDR1 is SQVTM and CDR2 is ANQGSEA. The CDR3 protein is CSVGPRLDTNYGYTF. The CDR3 DNA follows: TGCAGCGTTGGGCCAAGACTGGATACTAACTATGGCTACACCTTC.

This chain connects TRBV2 to TRBJ1-5, with TRBD1 identical over 7 bases. V shed 6 bases, J shed 6 bases, and the junction held 14 bases outside the gene matches. The CDR3 is made up of 16 amino acids. Germline CDR1 reads SNHLY; CDR2 reads FYNNEI. CDR3 nucleotides: TGTGCCAGCAGCTACAGGGGTGGGATATTCGGTCAGCCCCAGCATTTT. Amino acids: CASSYRGGIFGQPQHF.

This sequence joins TRBV6-5 and TRBJ1-6; D is possibly TRBD1 (5 bases). Trimming removed 0 bases at V and 0 bases at J, with 18 bases between. CDR1 is MNHEY and CDR2 is SVGAGI in the germline V gene. The CDR3 is 20 amino acids. The CDR3 DNA follows: TGTGCCAGCAGTTACTCGATGCCGGGACGGATGAGCTCCTATAATTCACCCCTCCACTTT. Encoded protein: CASSYSMPGRMSSYNSPLHF.

A remark on this clonotype: At one boundary the junction diverges from the germline segment, which might be a read error. This rearrangement joins TRBV20-1 to TRBJ1-4; D may be TRBD1 (5 bases). Germline assignment: CDR1 DFQATT and CDR2 SNEGSKA (reference sequence). This CDR3 is built from 13 residues. CDR3 in DNA: TGCGGTGCTACCCCCTGGGGGGATGAAAAACTGTTTTTT. Protein product: CGATPWGDEKLFF.

The J gene is TRBJ2-5, the V gene TRBV7-9, with 12 bases lining up with TRBD1. With V trimmed by 3 bases and J by 5 bases, 7 bases remained unmatched. Per the germline V gene, CDR1 is SEHNR and CDR2 is FQNEAQ (reference sequence). This CDR3 contains 16 residues. The CDR3 bases are TGTGCCAGCAGCTTCATCGGGACAGGGGGCTATGAGACCCAGTACTTC. The encoded protein is CASSFIGTGGYETQYF.

Regarding this clonotype: Its ends do not fully match the called genes, so a read error is possible. Here the CDR3 reads CSARDVEDYGCTF. CDR3 coding DNA: TGCAGTGCTAGAGATGTTGAGGACTATGGCTGCACCTTC. The chain has TRBV20-1 and TRBJ1-2; D gene ambiguous. CDR1 is DFQATT and CDR2 is SNEGSKA in the germline V gene (reference sequence). The CDR3 is 13 residues long.